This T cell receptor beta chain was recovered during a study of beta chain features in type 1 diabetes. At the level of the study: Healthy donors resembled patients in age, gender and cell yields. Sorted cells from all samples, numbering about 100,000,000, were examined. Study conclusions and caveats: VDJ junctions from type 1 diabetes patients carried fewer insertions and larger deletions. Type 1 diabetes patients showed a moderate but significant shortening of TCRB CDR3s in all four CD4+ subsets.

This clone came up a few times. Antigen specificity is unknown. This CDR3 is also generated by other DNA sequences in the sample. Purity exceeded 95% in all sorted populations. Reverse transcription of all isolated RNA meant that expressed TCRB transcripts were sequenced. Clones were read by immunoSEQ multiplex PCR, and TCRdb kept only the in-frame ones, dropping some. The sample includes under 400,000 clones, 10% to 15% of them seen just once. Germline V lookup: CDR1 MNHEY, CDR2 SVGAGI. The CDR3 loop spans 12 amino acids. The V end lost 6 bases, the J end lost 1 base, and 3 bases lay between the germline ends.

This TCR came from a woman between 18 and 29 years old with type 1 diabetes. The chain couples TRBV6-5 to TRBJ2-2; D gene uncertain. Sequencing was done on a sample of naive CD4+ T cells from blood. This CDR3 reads CASSQNTGELFF. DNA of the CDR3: TGTGCCAGCAGCCAGAACACCGGGGAGCTGTTTTTT.